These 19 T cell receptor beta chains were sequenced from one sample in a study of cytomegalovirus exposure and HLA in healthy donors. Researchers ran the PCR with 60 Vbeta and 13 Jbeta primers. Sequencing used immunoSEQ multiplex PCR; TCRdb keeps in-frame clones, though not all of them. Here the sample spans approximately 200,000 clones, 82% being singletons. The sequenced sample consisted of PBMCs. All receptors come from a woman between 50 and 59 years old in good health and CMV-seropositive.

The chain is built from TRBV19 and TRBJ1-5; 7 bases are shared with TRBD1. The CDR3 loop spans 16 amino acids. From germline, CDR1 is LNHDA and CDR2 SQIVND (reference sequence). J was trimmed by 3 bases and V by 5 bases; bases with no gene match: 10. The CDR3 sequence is CASSQETGKDNQPQHF. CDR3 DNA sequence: TGTGCCAGTAGTCAGGAGACAGGGAAGGACAATCAGCCCCAGCATTTT.

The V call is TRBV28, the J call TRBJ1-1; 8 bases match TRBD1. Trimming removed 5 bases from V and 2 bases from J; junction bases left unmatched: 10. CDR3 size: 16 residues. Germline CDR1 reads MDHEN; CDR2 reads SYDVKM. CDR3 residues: CASSPGGASGNTEAFF. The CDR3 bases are TGTGCCAGCAGTCCAGGGGGCGCATCGGGAAACACTGAAGCTTTCTTT.

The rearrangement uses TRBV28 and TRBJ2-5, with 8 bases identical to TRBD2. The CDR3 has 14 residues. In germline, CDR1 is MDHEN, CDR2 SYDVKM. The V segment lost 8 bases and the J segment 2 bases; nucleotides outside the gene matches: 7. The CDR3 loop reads CASGSGGGQETQYF. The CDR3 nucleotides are TGTGCCAGCGGCTCGGGGGGGGGACAAGAGACCCAGTACTTC.

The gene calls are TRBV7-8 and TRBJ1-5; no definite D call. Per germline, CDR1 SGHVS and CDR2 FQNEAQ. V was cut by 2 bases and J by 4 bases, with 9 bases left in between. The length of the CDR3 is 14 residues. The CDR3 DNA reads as TGTGCCAGCAGCTTACCGGGTGGGAATCAGCCCCAGCATTTT. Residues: CASSLPGGNQPQHF. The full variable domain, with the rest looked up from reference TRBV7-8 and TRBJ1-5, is GAGVSQSPRYKVAKRGQDVALRCDPISGHVSLFWYQQALGQGPEFLTYFQNEAQLDKSGLPSDRFFAERPEGSVSTLKIQRTQQEDSAVYLCASSLPGGNQPQHFGDGTRLSIL.

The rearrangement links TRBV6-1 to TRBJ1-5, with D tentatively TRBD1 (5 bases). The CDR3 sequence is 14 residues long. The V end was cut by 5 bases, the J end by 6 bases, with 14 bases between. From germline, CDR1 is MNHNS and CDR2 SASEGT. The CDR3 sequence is CASSSFDSSQPQHF. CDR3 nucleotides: TGTGCCAGCAGTTCCTTCGACAGTAGTCAGCCCCAGCATTTT.

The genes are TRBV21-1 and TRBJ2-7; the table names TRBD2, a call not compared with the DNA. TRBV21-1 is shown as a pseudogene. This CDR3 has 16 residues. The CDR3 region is CASSKGEVLLPYEQYF. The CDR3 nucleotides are TGTGCCAGCAGCAAAGGGGAGGTCCTCTTACCCTACGAGCAGTACTTC.

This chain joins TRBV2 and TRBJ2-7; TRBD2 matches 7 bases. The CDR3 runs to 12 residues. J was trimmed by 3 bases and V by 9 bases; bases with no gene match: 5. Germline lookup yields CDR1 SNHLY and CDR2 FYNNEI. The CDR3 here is CASRREIYEQYF. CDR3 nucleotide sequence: TGTGCCAGTAGGCGGGAGATCTACGAGCAGTACTTC.

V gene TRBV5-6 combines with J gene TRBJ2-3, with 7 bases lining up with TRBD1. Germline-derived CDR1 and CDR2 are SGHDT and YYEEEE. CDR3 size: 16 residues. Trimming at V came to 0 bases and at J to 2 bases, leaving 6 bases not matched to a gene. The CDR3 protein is CASSLEGTVFTDTQYF. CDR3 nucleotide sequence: TGTGCCAGCAGCTTGGAGGGGACAGTCTTCACAGATACGCAGTATTTT.

This CDR3 is CASSFGLAGTNEQFF. DNA of the CDR3: TGTGCCAGCAGCTTCGGGCTAGCGGGGACCAATGAGCAGTTCTTC. The chain combines TRBV7-9 with TRBJ2-1, with 9 nucleotides matching TRBD2. The CDR3 extends over 15 amino acids. Germline-derived CDR1 and CDR2 are SEHNR and FQNEAQ (reference sequence). The ends lost 3 bases at V and 6 bases at J; junction bases unmatched: 6.

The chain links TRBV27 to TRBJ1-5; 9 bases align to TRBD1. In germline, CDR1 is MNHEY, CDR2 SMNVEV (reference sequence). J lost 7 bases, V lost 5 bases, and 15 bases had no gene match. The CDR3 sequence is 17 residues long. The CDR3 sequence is CASSKGQGRLGKQPQHF. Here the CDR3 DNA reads TGTGCCAGCAGTAAAGGACAGGGGAGACTTGGTAAACAGCCCCAGCATTTT.

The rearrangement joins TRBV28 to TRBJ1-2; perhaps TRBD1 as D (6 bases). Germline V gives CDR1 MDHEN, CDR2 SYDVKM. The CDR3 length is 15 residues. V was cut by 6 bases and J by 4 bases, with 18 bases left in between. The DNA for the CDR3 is TGTGCCAGCAGCCCACCACGACAGGATTTCTATGGCTACACCTTC. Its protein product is CASSPPRQDFYGYTF.

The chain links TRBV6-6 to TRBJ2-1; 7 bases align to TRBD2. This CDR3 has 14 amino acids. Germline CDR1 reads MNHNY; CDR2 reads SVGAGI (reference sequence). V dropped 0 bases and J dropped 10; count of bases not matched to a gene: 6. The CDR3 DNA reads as TGTGCCAGCAGTTACTCGACAAGCGGGGCGGAGCAGTTCTTC. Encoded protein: CASSYSTSGAEQFF.

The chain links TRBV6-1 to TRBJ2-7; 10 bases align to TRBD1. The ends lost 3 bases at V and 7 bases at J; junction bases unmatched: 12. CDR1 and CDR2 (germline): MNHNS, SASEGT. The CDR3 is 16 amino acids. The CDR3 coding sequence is TGTGCCAGCAGTGACCTGCGGGACAGGGGTCGATTGGAGCAGTACTTC. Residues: CASSDLRDRGRLEQYF.

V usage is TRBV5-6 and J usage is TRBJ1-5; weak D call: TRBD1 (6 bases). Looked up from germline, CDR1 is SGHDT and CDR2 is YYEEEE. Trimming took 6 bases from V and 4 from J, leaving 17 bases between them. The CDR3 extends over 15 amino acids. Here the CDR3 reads CASTQQGAGNQPQHF. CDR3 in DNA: TGTGCCAGCACCCAACAGGGCGCCGGGAATCAGCCCCAGCATTTT.

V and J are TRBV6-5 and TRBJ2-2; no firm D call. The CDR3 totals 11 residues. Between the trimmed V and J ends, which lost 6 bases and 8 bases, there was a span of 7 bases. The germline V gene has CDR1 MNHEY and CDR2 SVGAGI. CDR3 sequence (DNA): TGTGCCAGCAGGGCGAGGGGGGAGCTGTTTTTT. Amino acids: CASRARGELFF.

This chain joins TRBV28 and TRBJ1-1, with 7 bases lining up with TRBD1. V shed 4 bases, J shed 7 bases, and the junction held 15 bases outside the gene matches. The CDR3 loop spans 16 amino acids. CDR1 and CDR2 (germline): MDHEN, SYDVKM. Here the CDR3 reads CASSSTGEVWAGEAFF. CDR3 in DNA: TGTGCCAGCAGTTCAACAGGGGAGGTTTGGGCTGGTGAAGCTTTCTTT.

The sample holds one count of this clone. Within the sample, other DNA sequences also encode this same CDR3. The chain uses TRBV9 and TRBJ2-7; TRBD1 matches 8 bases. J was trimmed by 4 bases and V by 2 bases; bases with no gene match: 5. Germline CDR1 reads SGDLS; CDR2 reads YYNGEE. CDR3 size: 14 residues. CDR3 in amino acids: CASSVGTGTYEQYF. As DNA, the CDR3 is TGTGCCAGCAGCGTCGGGACAGGCACTTACGAGCAGTACTTC.

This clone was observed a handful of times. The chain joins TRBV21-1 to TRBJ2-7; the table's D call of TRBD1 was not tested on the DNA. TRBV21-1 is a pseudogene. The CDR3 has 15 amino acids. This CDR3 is CASSKLWTGLKEQYF. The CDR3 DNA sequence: TGTGCCAGCAGCAAACTCTGGACAGGGCTTAAAGAGCAGTACTTC.

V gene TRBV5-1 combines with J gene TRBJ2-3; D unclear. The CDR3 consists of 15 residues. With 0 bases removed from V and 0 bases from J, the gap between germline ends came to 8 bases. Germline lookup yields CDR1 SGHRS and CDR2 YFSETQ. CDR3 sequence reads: CASSLEWASTDTQYF. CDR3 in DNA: TGCGCCAGCAGCTTGGAATGGGCTAGCACAGATACGCAGTATTTT.